These 3 T cell receptor beta chains came from one sample sequenced in a study of T cells in women clearing cervical HPV infection (dated by TCRdb to the late 2010s). The method behind the library was the immunoSEQ multiplex PCR assay. What TCRdb holds here is the immuneACCESS table cut down to in-frame rearrangements. Part of the clones is not present; checked against another copy, under half of the missing clones reflect an unresolved V gene, and the others are unexplained. The table for this sample records around 24,000 clones. The biggest ten clones account for about 3.9% of the sample. Input material: blood buffy coat. All receptors come from a woman between 18 and 69 years old with a cervical HPV16 infection that either progressed to CIN3+ or cleared (not recorded which).

With regard to this clone: The read comes to an end 3 residues before the CDR3 does, leaving the germline J gene to fill in the end. The rearrangement links TRBV6-1 to TRBJ2-1; TRBD2 matches at 10 bases. CDR1 and CDR2 from the germline V gene are MNHNS and SASEGT. With V trimmed by 0 bases and J by 5 bases, 10 bases remained unmatched. The CDR3 is made up of 18 amino acids. CDR3 DNA, as far as it was read: TGTGCCAGCAGTGAAGCGCCGGAGCGGGGGGGCCCCCACAATGAG. Its translation is CASSEAPERGGPHNE. The whole CDR3 region reads CASSEAPERGGPHNEQFF.

About this clone: Read data end 3 residues before the CDR3 end; the end is taken from the germline J gene. The chain recombines TRBV19 with TRBJ2-2; 11 bases map to TRBD2. This CDR3 is 18 amino acids long. The J segment lost 1 base and the V segment lost 6 bases, leaving 10 bases of the junction unmatched. Germline CDR1 LNHDA, CDR2 SQIVND (reference sequence). The CDR3 region is CASSSNPLAGGNTGELFF. CDR3 bases read: TGTGCCAGTAGCTCCAACCCCCTAGCGGGGGGGAACACCGGGGAG.

As concerns this clone: The sequenced fragment ends 3 residues before the CDR3 boundary, so the rest is inferred from the germline J gene. The chain recombines TRBV7-3 with TRBJ2-1, with TRBD1 identical over 7 bases. The CDR3 has 13 residues. Trimming removed 5 bases from V and 8 bases from J; junction bases left unmatched: 6. Looked up from germline, CDR1 is SGHTA and CDR2 is FQGTGA. This CDR3 reads CASSTRQGHEQFF. The CDR3 DNA, read in part, is TGTGCCAGCAGCACCCGACAGGGCCATGAG. Using reference TRBV7-3 and TRBJ2-1 for the parts outside the CDR3, the full variable domain is GAGVSQTPSNKVTEKGKYVELRCDPISGHTALYWYRQSLGQGPEFLIYFQGTGAADDSGLPNDRFFAVRPEGSVSTLKIQRTERGDSAVYLCASSTRQGHEQFFGPGTRLTVL.